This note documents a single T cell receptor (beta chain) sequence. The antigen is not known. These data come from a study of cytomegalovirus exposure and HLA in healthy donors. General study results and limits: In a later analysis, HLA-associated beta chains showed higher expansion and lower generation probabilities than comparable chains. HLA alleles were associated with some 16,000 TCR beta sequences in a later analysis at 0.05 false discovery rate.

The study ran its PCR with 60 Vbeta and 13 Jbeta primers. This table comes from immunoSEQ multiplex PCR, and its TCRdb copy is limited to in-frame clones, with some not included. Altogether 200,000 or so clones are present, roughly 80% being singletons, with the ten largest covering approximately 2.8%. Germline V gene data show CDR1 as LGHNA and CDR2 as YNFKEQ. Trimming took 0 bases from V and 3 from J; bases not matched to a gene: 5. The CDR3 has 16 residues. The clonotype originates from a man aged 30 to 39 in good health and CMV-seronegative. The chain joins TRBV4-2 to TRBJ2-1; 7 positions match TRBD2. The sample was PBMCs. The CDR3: CASSQDTAGDYNEQFF. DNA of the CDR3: TGTGCCAGCAGCCAAGATACCGCGGGGGACTACAATGAGCAGTTCTTC.